Below, 32 T cell receptor beta chains from the same sample are listed, as sequenced in a study of cytomegalovirus exposure and HLA in healthy donors. PCR employed 60 Vbeta and 13 Jbeta primers. The protocol was immunoSEQ multiplex PCR, while the TCRdb copy is restricted to in-frame clones and leaves out a portion. The sample holds about 160,000 clones, less than 80% seen once. Source material: PBMCs. These receptor sequences come from a man aged 35-49 years in good health and CMV-seronegative.

The chain joins TRBV9 to TRBJ2-5; TRBD2 might be the D (5 bases). This CDR3 is 15 amino acids long. V lost 4 bases and J 2 bases, leaving 15 bases between the germline ends. CDR1 and CDR2 (germline): SGDLS, YYNGEE. Here the CDR3 DNA reads TGTGCCAGCAGCCCGTCACTAGTTCTGCAAGAGACCCAGTACTTC. Its protein product is CASSPSLVLQETQYF.

V is TRBV9 and J is TRBJ2-3; 8 bases line up with TRBD2. CDR1 and CDR2 (germline): SGDLS, YYNGEE. This CDR3 is 22 amino acids long. V was clipped by 0 bases and J by 0 bases; unmatched bases: 21. The CDR3, as DNA: TGTGCCAGCAGCGTAGAGCCCATGAGTAGCGGGGATTTTAGGTGGAGCACAGATACGCAGTATTTT. This encodes CASSVEPMSSGDFRWSTDTQYF.

The V and J genes are TRBV6-6 and TRBJ1-5; D is unclear. The germline V gene encodes CDR1 MNHNY and CDR2 SVGAGI (reference sequence). The CDR3 covers 14 residues. Trimming removed 6 bases from V and 2 bases from J, with 11 bases in between. CDR3 sequence reads: CASSHDGGNQPQHF. DNA of the CDR3: TGTGCCAGCAGCCACGACGGGGGCAATCAGCCCCAGCATTTT.

The chain couples TRBV5-1 to TRBJ2-5, with D possibly TRBD2 on 7 matching bases. The CDR3 has 13 amino acids. CDR1 is SGHRS and CDR2 is YFSETQ in the germline V gene. Trimming removed 3 bases from V and 5 bases from J, with 11 bases in between. CDR3: CASSSQGGETQYF. CDR3 DNA sequence: TGCGCCAGCAGCTCACAGGGAGGGGAGACCCAGTACTTC.

This rearrangement joins TRBV30 to TRBJ2-7; the match to TRBD2 covers 10 bases. CDR3 length equals 16 residues. The V segment lost 1 base and the J segment 6 bases; nucleotides outside the gene matches: 12. CDR1 and CDR2 (germline): GTSNPN, SVGIG (reference sequence). CDR3 sequence (DNA): TGTGCCTGGAGTGGAGGCTGGTCTAGCGGGGGATCCGAGCAGTACTTC. This encodes CAWSGGWSSGGSEQYF.

The chain links TRBV7-8 to TRBJ2-1, with 10 nucleotides matching TRBD2. Germline assignment: CDR1 SGHVS and CDR2 FQNEAQ. With V trimmed by 2 bases and J by 8 bases, 6 bases remained unmatched. CDR3 size: 15 residues. Here the CDR3 DNA reads TGTGCCAGCAGCTTATACGGGCTAGCGGGGGATGAGCAGTTCTTC. This encodes CASSLYGLAGDEQFF.

This sequence joins TRBV7-9 and TRBJ2-6, with D unclear. CDR1 is SEHNR and CDR2 is FQNEAQ in the germline V gene (reference sequence). V lost 3 bases and J lost 0, with 6 bases in between. The CDR3 is 15 amino acids. CDR3 sequence (DNA): TGTGCCAGCAGCTTTCAGGCCTCTGGGGCCAACGTCCTGACTTTC. Translation gives CASSFQASGANVLTF.

CDR3 DNA: TGTGCCACCAGCCCCCAGCTAGCGGGGGGGCCGGAGACCCAGTACTTC. Protein sequence: CATSPQLAGGPETQYF. The V and J genes are TRBV15 and TRBJ2-5; 12 bases line up with TRBD2. V trimming: 5 bases; J trimming: 5 bases; junction bases outside the gene matches: 9. The V gene's germline CDR1 is LNHNV and CDR2 YYDKDF (reference sequence). The CDR3 runs 16 residues.

The V and J genes are TRBV5-4 and TRBJ2-7; D is possibly TRBD2 (5 bases). Germline values: CDR1 SGHNT, CDR2 YYREEE (reference sequence). This CDR3 is built from 14 residues. Between the trimmed V and J ends, which lost 1 base and 3 bases, there was a span of 11 bases. The CDR3 sequence: CASSLHPEGYEQYF. The CDR3 coding sequence is TGTGCCAGCAGCTTGCACCCCGAGGGCTACGAGCAGTACTTC.

This clone was seen a few times. The gene calls are TRBV6-6 and TRBJ1-5; no clear D gene. This CDR3 spans 15 amino acids. V was clipped by 4 bases and J by 3 bases, with 13 bases between them. Looked up from germline, CDR1 is MNHNY and CDR2 is SVGAGI (reference sequence). The DNA for the CDR3 is TGTGCCAGCAGTTCCAGATCGTCAATCAATCAGCCCCAGCATTTT. This translates into CASSSRSSINQPQHF.

The rearrangement links TRBV2 to TRBJ2-7; 8 bases map to TRBD1. The trim removed 3 bases at V and 3 bases at J, leaving 7 bases unmatched. CDR3 length equals 15 residues. Germline CDR1 reads SNHLY; CDR2 reads FYNNEI. This CDR3 is CASSDRTGSLYEQYF. The CDR3, as DNA: TGTGCCAGCAGTGACCGGACAGGGAGTCTCTACGAGCAGTACTTC.

The J gene is TRBJ1-1, the V gene TRBV18; D perhaps matches TRBD1 (5 bases). V was shortened by 4 bases and J by 1 base, with 10 bases between the two germline ends. The CDR3 totals 14 residues. The germline gives CDR1 KGHSH, CDR2 LQKENI. CDR3 coding DNA: TGTGCCAGCTCACTTATAGACAGGAACACTGAAGCTTTCTTT. It yields the protein CASSLIDRNTEAFF. The full variable domain, rest sourced from reference TRBV18 and TRBJ1-1, is NAGVMQNPRHLVRRRGQEARLRCSPMKGHSHVYWYRQLPEEGLKFMVYLQKENIIDESGMPKERFSAEFPKEGPSILRIQQVVRGDSAAYFCASSLIDRNTEAFFGQGTRLTVV.

Only a few counts were recorded for this clone. The chain couples TRBV28 to TRBJ1-2; 8 bases line up with TRBD1. The germline gives CDR1 MDHEN, CDR2 SYDVKM. This CDR3 has 12 amino acids. Germline trimming cut 7 bases from V and 10 bases from J; bases unmatched to any gene: 8. The CDR3 DNA is TGTGCCAGCATTATGGCAGGGGGCGTCTACACCTTC. Its translation is CASIMAGGVYTF.

This clone was detected once. The chain combines TRBV5-5 with TRBJ2-7, with no clear D. V was clipped by 6 bases and J by 0 bases, with 13 bases between them. The CDR3 consists of 14 residues. Germline CDR1 and CDR2: SGHKS and YYEKEE (reference sequence). CDR3: CASTLLDASYEQYF. The CDR3 DNA follows: TGTGCCAGCACCCTTTTAGATGCCTCCTACGAGCAGTACTTC.

This chain links TRBV7-9 with TRBJ2-2, with 8 bases that match TRBD1. Germline V gene data show CDR1 as SEHNR and CDR2 as FQNEAQ (reference sequence). J gave up 6 bases and V 5 bases, and 17 bases lay outside the gene matches. The CDR3 runs 18 residues. The CDR3 nucleotides are TGTGCCAGCAGCCCACTCACCGTGACAGGGGCGGGACCCGGGGAGCTGTTTTTT. Translating it yields CASSPLTVTGAGPGELFF.

V usage is TRBV7-8 and J usage is TRBJ2-2; the match to TRBD2 covers 11 bases. CDR3 length equals 18 residues. CDR1 and CDR2 from the germline V gene are SGHVS and FQNEAQ. J lost 7 bases, V lost 4 bases, and 14 bases had no gene match. The CDR3: CASSSGGLAGGRNGELFF. CDR3 DNA sequence: TGTGCCAGCAGCTCAGGCGGCCTAGCGGGGGGCCGTAACGGGGAGCTGTTTTTT.

The J gene is TRBJ1-1, the V gene TRBV7-9; 10 bases map to TRBD1. CDR3 length: 15 amino acids. V was pared by 5 bases and J by 6 bases, with 9 bases of the junction left unmatched. Germline lookup yields CDR1 SEHNR and CDR2 FQNEAQ (reference sequence). CDR3 loop: CASSQEDRGRPEAFF. CDR3 in DNA: TGTGCCAGCAGCCAAGAAGACAGGGGGCGGCCTGAAGCTTTCTTT.

V gene TRBV29-1 combines with J gene TRBJ2-1; 8 bases match TRBD2. V was clipped by 5 bases and J by 5 bases; unmatched bases: 5. The length of the CDR3 is 13 residues. Germline CDR1 reads SQVTM; CDR2 reads ANQGSEA. CDR3 sequence reads: CSVSGGSDNEQFF. As DNA, the CDR3 is TGCAGCGTTAGCGGGGGCTCAGACAATGAGCAGTTCTTC.

The CDR3 spells CASSVVNPGELFF. CDR3 nucleotides: TGTGCCAGCAGCGTAGTAAATCCCGGGGAGCTGTTTTTT. The rearrangement links TRBV9 to TRBJ2-2, with D uncertain. Trimming took off 0 bases at V and 6 bases at J, with 6 bases between the two ends. Per germline, CDR1 SGDLS and CDR2 YYNGEE. The CDR3 spans 13 residues.

The gene calls are TRBV6-5 and TRBJ1-5; TRBD1 aligns across 7 bases. Germline assignment: CDR1 MNHEY and CDR2 SVGAGI. The ends lost 5 bases at V and 5 bases at J; junction bases unmatched: 3. CDR3 size: 13 residues. DNA for the CDR3: TGTGCCAGCAGTAGAGGGGGCGATCAGCCCCAGCATTTT. It translates to CASSRGGDQPQHF.

The chain joins TRBV28 to TRBJ2-5; no reliable D call. The J call may not be correct, given that the DNA end is closer to TRBJ2-7. CDR3 size: 14 residues. Per the germline V gene, CDR1 is MDHEN and CDR2 is SYDVKM. The CDR3 DNA follows: TGTGCCAGCAGTTTATGGTATTTGCCCTACGAGCAGTACTTC. This translates into CASSLWYLPYEQYF.

The V call is TRBV6-4, the J call TRBJ2-6, with D possibly matching TRBD1 (5 bases). The V gene lost 3 bases and the J gene lost 0 bases, with 9 bases spanning the gap. The CDR3 length is 16 residues. Germline CDR1 is MRHNA and CDR2 is SNTAGT. The CDR3 sequence is CASSENQGSGANVLTF. CDR3 bases: TGTGCCAGCAGTGAAAACCAGGGCTCTGGGGCCAACGTCCTGACTTTC.

The gene calls are TRBV9 and TRBJ1-5, with TRBD1 matching 7 bases. Germline trimming cut 4 bases from V and 0 bases from J; bases unmatched to any gene: 7. Germline CDR1 and CDR2: SGDLS and YYNGEE. The CDR3 length is 16 residues. CDR3 loop: CASSPLSGGSNQPQHF. Written as DNA, the CDR3 is TGTGCCAGCAGCCCACTCTCAGGGGGTAGCAATCAGCCCCAGCATTTT.

The J gene is TRBJ1-6, the V gene TRBV11-2, with no clear D. The CDR3 has 15 amino acids. Trimming shortened V by 6 bases and J by 6 bases, and 15 bases separated the two germline ends. Per germline, CDR1 SGHAT and CDR2 FQNNGV. The CDR3 bases are TGTGCCAGCAGACTAGCGGGGAGGCTTAATTCACCCCTCCACTTT. Translation gives CASRLAGRLNSPLHF.

This clone was picked up one time. The genes are TRBV7-2 and TRBJ2-2; 12 bases map to TRBD2. Losses at the gene ends were 6 bases for V and 7 bases for J; bases not matched to a gene: 12. The CDR3 is 17 amino acids. Germline loops: CDR1 SGHTA, CDR2 FQGNSA. CDR3 sequence: CASRPSLAGGRNGELFF. CDR3 coding DNA: TGTGCCAGCAGACCCTCCCTAGCGGGGGGGCGTAACGGGGAGCTGTTTTTT.

This chain uses TRBV5-1 with TRBJ2-1, with 9 bases aligning to TRBD1. The CDR3 sequence is 15 residues long. V dropped 4 bases and J dropped 1; count of bases not matched to a gene: 3. CDR1 and CDR2 (germline): SGHRS, YFSETQ. This CDR3 reads CASSPGQGSYNEQFF. CDR3 DNA sequence: TGCGCCAGCAGCCCGGGACAGGGTTCCTACAATGAGCAGTTCTTC. The entire variable domain, with the rest obtained from reference TRBV5-1 and TRBJ2-1, is as follows: KAGVTQTPRYLIKTRGQQVTLSCSPISGHRSVSWYQQTPGQGLQFLFEYFSETQRNKGNFPGRFSGRQFSNSRSEMNVSTLELGDSALYLCASSPGQGSYNEQFFGPGTRLTVL.

This sequence joins TRBV19 and TRBJ2-7, with D perhaps matching TRBD1 (5 bases). Trimming left V 5 bases short and J 3 bases short, with 11 bases between. Germline V CDR1 and CDR2: LNHDA, SQIVND (reference sequence). This CDR3 comprises 13 residues. CDR3 region: CASSHTQGYEQYF. DNA of the CDR3: TGTGCCAGTAGTCATACGCAGGGCTACGAGCAGTACTTC.

The chain links TRBV29-1 to TRBJ2-7; 7 nucleotides line up with TRBD2. CDR3 length: 11 residues. Germline-derived CDR1 and CDR2 are SQVTM and ANQGSEA. CDR3 sequence: CVGRLANEQYF. CDR3 DNA sequence: TGCGTCGGGAGGCTGGCGAACGAGCAGTACTTC.

The chain employs TRBV2 and TRBJ1-4; perhaps TRBD1 as D (6 bases). Germline values: CDR1 SNHLY, CDR2 FYNNEI. Trimming shortened V by 5 bases and J by 5 bases, and 12 bases separated the two germline ends. This CDR3 has 14 residues. The CDR3 DNA is TGTGCCAGCAGTCTTACAGGGTGGAATGAAAAACTGTTTTTT. Translated, it gives CASSLTGWNEKLFF.

This clone was detected only once. CDR3 loop: CASSYSGTSGYEQYF. CDR3 nucleotides: TGTGCCAGCAGTTACTCAGGGACTAGCGGCTACGAGCAGTACTTC. The chain is built from TRBV6-5 and TRBJ2-7, with 11 bases that match TRBD2. The length of the CDR3 is 15 residues. The V gene end was trimmed by 0 bases and the J gene end by 3 bases; junction bases not matched to a gene: 1. Germline V gives CDR1 MNHEY, CDR2 SVGAGI.

V usage is TRBV15 and J usage is TRBJ2-2, with 9 bases matching TRBD2. CDR3 length: 17 residues. Germline V gene sequence: CDR1 LNHNV, CDR2 YYDKDF (reference sequence). Unmatched junction bases numbered 6, after V lost 2 bases and J lost 2 bases. The CDR3 loop is CATSRPAGGANTGELFF. The CDR3 nucleotides read TGTGCCACCAGCAGACCAGCGGGGGGAGCCAACACCGGGGAGCTGTTTTTT.

This chain uses TRBV5-1 with TRBJ2-1; 9 nucleotides line up with TRBD1. V dropped 3 bases and J dropped 7; count of bases not matched to a gene: 8. The CDR3 length is 15 residues. Germline loops: CDR1 SGHRS, CDR2 YFSETQ. This CDR3 is CASSSGTGIRNEQFF. CDR3 bases: TGCGCCAGCAGCTCCGGGACAGGGATTCGGAATGAGCAGTTCTTC.